The sequence of this TCR beta chain was determined in a study of cytomegalovirus exposure and HLA in healthy donors. 60 Vbeta and 13 Jbeta primers were used in PCR. TCRdb keeps only in-frame clones here, not all; method: immunoSEQ multiplex PCR. The sample contains 110,000 to 150,000 clones, 70% to 80% of which appear only once. Germline CDR1 is MNHEY and CDR2 is SMNVEV (reference sequence). The CDR3 is 16 amino acids. Trimming removed 2 bases at V and 7 bases at J, with 15 bases between. Study-level findings and limits: By a later analysis, the bulk of CMV-associated TCR beta chains appeared HLA-restricted. Further analysis, carried out later, found HLA-associated TCR beta chains more clonally expanded than equally common other chains.

This clone was seen only a few times. Its antigen is unknown. The chain recombines TRBV27 with TRBJ1-6, with D tentatively TRBD1 (6 bases). This receptor was obtained from a female donor in good health and CMV-seronegative. The sample was PBMCs. The CDR3 nucleotides are TGTGCCAGCAGTTTAAAGACCCCACAGGGAAATTCACCCCTCCACTTT. Translation: CASSLKTPQGNSPLHF.